These T cell receptor beta chains were read from a single sample in a study of blood T cell repertoires in COVID-19. Here immunoSEQ multiplex PCR was the method, and the copy in TCRdb shows in-frame clones only, minus some. The top ten clones hold roughly 10% of a sample with about 320,000 clones, about nine tenths of them seen once. Input material: PBMCs or T cells enriched from blood (not recorded which). Every receptor here comes from a woman aged 18 to 35 who had recovered from COVID-19. The CDR3 runs from the conserved cysteine through the conserved F or W. Fields, in order: clone size, V gene, D gene, J gene, CDR3 DNA, CDR3 protein. The D gene is left open where the match is weak. Clone size is not always given. Where it is, it says once, few, many or a class for expanded clones.

clone size: .; V gene: TRBV3-1/TRBV3-2; D gene: TRBD1; J gene: TRBJ1-2; CDR3 DNA: TGTGCCAGCAGTCCAAGGTCAGGACAGGGCGCTGGCTACACCTTC; CDR3 protein: CASSPRSGQGAGYTF
clone size: .; V gene: TRBV18; D gene: TRBD1; J gene: TRBJ2-3; CDR3 DNA: TGTGCCAGCTCATCGGGACAGGGGAGCACAGATACGCAGTATTTT; CDR3 protein: CASSSGQGSTDTQYF
clone size: .; V gene: TRBV5-1; D gene: TRBD2; J gene: TRBJ2-1; CDR3 DNA: TGCGCCAGCAGCTTAAAGATAGCGGGGGGGAATGAGCAGTTCTTC; CDR3 protein: CASSLKIAGGNEQFF
clone size: .; V gene: TRBV18; D gene: .; J gene: TRBJ1-1; CDR3 DNA: TGTGCCAGCTCACCAATGTACGGCCCCGAGGGGAACACTGAAGCTTTCTTT; CDR3 protein: CASSPMYGPEGNTEAFF
clone size: .; V gene: TRBV6-5; D gene: .; J gene: TRBJ2-2; CDR3 DNA: TGTGCCAGCAGCCGACTGGCCGGTTCCACCGGGGAGCTGTTTTTT; CDR3 protein: CASSRLAGSTGELFF
clone size: .; V gene: TRBV5-1; D gene: .; J gene: TRBJ2-1; CDR3 DNA: TGCGCCAGCAGCTGGGGGGCCCGACAGGGCTCCTACAATGAGCAGTTCTTC; CDR3 protein: CASSWGARQGSYNEQFF
clone size: .; V gene: TRBV6-5; D gene: TRBD1; J gene: TRBJ2-7; CDR3 DNA: TGTGCCAGCAGTTCCGGGACAGGGTTCGGGCAGTACTTC; CDR3 protein: CASSSGTGFGQYF
clone size: .; V gene: TRBV19; D gene: TRBD2; J gene: TRBJ2-7; CDR3 DNA: TGTGCCAGTAGTACGAGAAAAGCGGGAGGGGGGTCCTACGAGCAGTACTTC; CDR3 protein: CASSTRKAGGGSYEQYF
clone size: .; V gene: TRBV3-1/TRBV3-2; D gene: .; J gene: TRBJ1-3; CDR3 DNA: TGTGCCAGCAGTTTCCAGGGATCTGGAAACACCATATATTTT; CDR3 protein: CASSFQGSGNTIYF
clone size: few; V gene: TRBV19; D gene: .; J gene: TRBJ2-5; CDR3 DNA: TGTGCCAGTAGTATAGATAAAACGGGCGGGGCAGAGACCCAGTACTTC; CDR3 protein: CASSIDKTGGAETQYF
clone size: .; V gene: TRBV11-2; D gene: .; J gene: TRBJ2-5; CDR3 DNA: TGTGCCAGCAGCTCCTATTTGGACCAAGAGACCCAGTACTTC; CDR3 protein: CASSSYLDQETQYF
clone size: .; V gene: TRBV2; D gene: .; J gene: TRBJ2-3; CDR3 DNA: TGTGCCAGCAGTTTTGCTACTAGCACAGATACGCAGTATTTT; CDR3 protein: CASSFATSTDTQYF
clone size: .; V gene: TRBV20-1; D gene: TRBD2; J gene: TRBJ2-2; CDR3 DNA: TGCAGTGCTAGTCTCACTAGCGACACCGGGGAGCTGTTTTTT; CDR3 protein: CSASLTSDTGELFF
clone size: .; V gene: TRBV18; D gene: .; J gene: TRBJ1-4; CDR3 DNA: TGTGCCAGCTCACCGAGGACAGATGAAAAACTGTTTTTT; CDR3 protein: CASSPRTDEKLFF
clone size: .; V gene: TRBV7-9; D gene: .; J gene: TRBJ2-3; CDR3 DNA: TGTGCCAGCAGCCAGCGCGGGGCCACAGATACGCAGTATTTT; CDR3 protein: CASSQRGATDTQYF
clone size: .; V gene: TRBV5-8; D gene: TRBD2; J gene: TRBJ2-1; CDR3 DNA: TGTGCCAGCAGCTCACTCCCCACTAGCGGGGAATACAATGAGCAGTTCTTC; CDR3 protein: CASSSLPTSGEYNEQFF
clone size: .; V gene: TRBV28; D gene: TRBD1; J gene: TRBJ2-1; CDR3 DNA: TGTGCCAGCAGTTCCGGGACAGGACTTTCCTACAATGAGCAGTTCTTC; CDR3 protein: CASSSGTGLSYNEQFF
clone size: once; V gene: TRBV19; D gene: TRBD1; J gene: TRBJ1-2; CDR3 DNA: TGTGCCAGTAGTAGACAGGGGGCTAACTATGGCTACACCTTC; CDR3 protein: CASSRQGANYGYTF
clone size: .; V gene: TRBV18; D gene: .; J gene: TRBJ1-1; CDR3 DNA: TGTGCCAGCTCATATAACAGCAAGAACACTGAAGCTTTCTTT; CDR3 protein: CASSYNSKNTEAFF
clone size: .; V gene: TRBV7-9; D gene: TRBD1; J gene: TRBJ1-2; CDR3 DNA: TGTGCCAGCAGCCAGACAGACAGGGGGGGTTTCACCTTC; CDR3 protein: CASSQTDRGGFTF
clone size: .; V gene: TRBV6-1; D gene: .; J gene: TRBJ2-1; CDR3 DNA: TGTGCCAGCAGTGACGGGTCCAATGAGCAGTTCTTC; CDR3 protein: CASSDGSNEQFF
clone size: .; V gene: TRBV5-4; D gene: .; J gene: TRBJ2-2; CDR3 DNA: TGTGCCAGCAGCTGGATAACCGGGGGGGAGCTGTTTTTT; CDR3 protein: CASSWITGGELFF
clone size: once; V gene: TRBV5-4; D gene: .; J gene: TRBJ1-2; CDR3 DNA: TGTGCCAGCAGCCCACCCTCGACAGATCCCTATGGCTACACCTTC; CDR3 protein: CASSPPSTDPYGYTF
clone size: .; V gene: TRBV11-2; D gene: .; J gene: TRBJ1-6; CDR3 DNA: TGTGCCAGCAGTTCAGGGTCGGGTTCTGTCCTCCACTTT; CDR3 protein: CASSSGSGSVLHF
clone size: .; V gene: TRBV10-3; D gene: TRBD1; J gene: TRBJ1-2; CDR3 DNA: TGTGCCATCAGTGAGTCGTCAGGGGGAGACTATGGCTACACCTTC; CDR3 protein: CAISESSGGDYGYTF
clone size: once; V gene: TRBV5-1; D gene: .; J gene: TRBJ1-2; CDR3 DNA: TGCGCCAGCAGCCCCTGGGCGACAGAACAAGGCTACACCTTC; CDR3 protein: CASSPWATEQGYTF
clone size: .; V gene: TRBV19; D gene: TRBD1; J gene: TRBJ1-2; CDR3 DNA: TGTGCCAGTAGAACGGCCGGGACAGGGGATCGCAGGAACACCTTC; CDR3 protein: CASRTAGTGDRRNTF
clone size: .; V gene: TRBV5-1; D gene: .; J gene: TRBJ2-7; CDR3 DNA: TGCGCCAGCAGCTTGTCAGGCTCAAGCTACGAGCAGTACTTC; CDR3 protein: CASSLSGSSYEQYF
clone size: .; V gene: TRBV6-5; D gene: .; J gene: TRBJ1-3; CDR3 DNA: TGTGCCAGCAGTTACTCTGTCGGGGGCTCTGGAAACACCATATATTTT; CDR3 protein: CASSYSVGGSGNTIYF
clone size: .; V gene: TRBV7-8; D gene: TRBD1; J gene: TRBJ2-7; CDR3 DNA: TGTGCCAGCAGCCAACCCAATAAAGCCACGACAGGGGGCCACGAGCAGTACTTC; CDR3 protein: CASSQPNKATTGGHEQYF
clone size: .; V gene: TRBV7-9; D gene: TRBD2; J gene: TRBJ2-1; CDR3 DNA: TGTGCCAGCAGCTTAAGCCCTAGCGGCTACAATGAGCAGTTCTTC; CDR3 protein: CASSLSPSGYNEQFF
clone size: .; V gene: TRBV27; D gene: TRBD1; J gene: TRBJ1-6; CDR3 DNA: TGTGCCAGCACCAAGACAGGGAGGAATAATTCACCCCTCCACTTT; CDR3 protein: CASTKTGRNNSPLHF
clone size: .; V gene: TRBV5-4; D gene: .; J gene: TRBJ1-2; CDR3 DNA: TGTGCCAGCAGCTTTGGCAAATCATATGGCTACACCTTC; CDR3 protein: CASSFGKSYGYTF
clone size: once; V gene: TRBV7-3; D gene: .; J gene: TRBJ2-2; CDR3 DNA: TGTGCCAGCAGCCCCTTTAACACCGGGGAGCTGTTTTTT; CDR3 protein: CASSPFNTGELFF
clone size: few; V gene: TRBV6-5; D gene: TRBD2; J gene: TRBJ2-7; CDR3 DNA: TGTGCCAGCAGTACAGAGCTAGCGGATTCCTACGAGCAGTACTTC; CDR3 protein: CASSTELADSYEQYF
clone size: .; V gene: TRBV4-2; D gene: .; J gene: TRBJ1-2; CDR3 DNA: TGTGCCAGCAGCCAAGACCCCCAGACAGTGTACTATGGCTACACCTTC; CDR3 protein: CASSQDPQTVYYGYTF
clone size: .; V gene: TRBV25-1; D gene: .; J gene: TRBJ1-2; CDR3 DNA: TGTGCCAGCAGTGAAAAGACAGGATACCTCTATGGCTACACCTTC; CDR3 protein: CASSEKTGYLYGYTF
clone size: .; V gene: TRBV5-1; D gene: TRBD1; J gene: TRBJ1-4; CDR3 DNA: TGCGCCAGCAGCTCCACAGGGGGCTCTGAAAAACTGTTTTTT; CDR3 protein: CASSSTGGSEKLFF
clone size: .; V gene: TRBV12-5; D gene: .; J gene: TRBJ1-1; CDR3 DNA: TGTGCTAGTGGTTTAATCCCAGGGAACACTGAAGCTTTCTTT; CDR3 protein: CASGLIPGNTEAFF
clone size: few; V gene: TRBV9; D gene: .; J gene: TRBJ1-4; CDR3 DNA: TGTGCCAGCAGCGTAGGAGGTAAATCTAATGAAAAACTGTTTTTT; CDR3 protein: CASSVGGKSNEKLFF
clone size: once; V gene: TRBV7-3; D gene: TRBD2; J gene: TRBJ2-2; CDR3 DNA: TGTGCCAGCAGGGATAGCGGGATCTCCGGGGAGCTGTTTTTT; CDR3 protein: CASRDSGISGELFF
clone size: .; V gene: TRBV5-4; D gene: TRBD2; J gene: TRBJ2-5; CDR3 DNA: TGTGCCAGCAGCCTGGGACTAGCGGGGGTACCCGAGACCCAGTACTTC; CDR3 protein: CASSLGLAGVPETQYF
clone size: .; V gene: TRBV5-1; D gene: .; J gene: TRBJ1-1; CDR3 DNA: TGCGCCAGCAGCTCAAGGACGGGAGGCACTGAAGCTTTCTTT; CDR3 protein: CASSSRTGGTEAFF
clone size: .; V gene: TRBV30; D gene: TRBD1; J gene: TRBJ1-1; CDR3 DNA: TGTGCCTGGAGTGTAGGACAGGGGGCTGAAGCTTTCTTT; CDR3 protein: CAWSVGQGAEAFF